The rows below give T cell receptor beta chains drawn from one sample of a study of cytomegalovirus exposure and HLA in healthy donors. Clones were read by immunoSEQ multiplex PCR, and TCRdb kept only the in-frame ones, dropping some. The table gives tens of thousands of clones; the top ten clones make up 6.2% of it. The sequencing sample was made of PBMCs. These receptors originate from a man between 25 and 39 years old in good health and CMV-seronegative. The CDR3 runs from the conserved cysteine through the conserved F or W. A D gene is named only where the DNA matches it firmly.

J	V	D	CDR3	DNA
TRBJ1-6	TRBV2	NA	CASIEGRGSYNSPLHF	TGTGCCAGCATCGAGGGTCGTGGCTCCTATAATTCACCCCTCCACTTT
TRBJ2-7	TRBV4-1	NA	CASRQDQKRQYF	TGCGCCAGCAGACAAGATCAGAAAAGGCAGTACTTC
TRBJ1-1	TRBV5-6	NA	CASSNWGGMNTEAFF	TGTGCCAGCAGCAATTGGGGAGGCATGAACACTGAAGCTTTCTTT
TRBJ2-3	TRBV5-4	NA	CASSRGGALSTDTQYF	TGTGCCAGCAGCAGAGGGGGGGCCCTTTCCACAGATACGCAGTATTTT
TRBJ1-2	TRBV4-2	TRBD1	CASSQGLGGNYGYTF	TGTGCCAGCAGCCAGGGTTTAGGGGGCAACTATGGCTACACCTTC
TRBJ2-7	TRBV7-2	NA	CASSSSSYEQYF	TGTGCCAGCAGCTCTTCCTCCTACGAGCAGTACTTC
TRBJ2-1	TRBV15	TRBD2	CATSGELAGGLNEQFF	TGTGCCACCAGCGGAGAACTAGCGGGAGGCCTTAATGAGCAGTTCTTC
TRBJ2-7	TRBV12-5	NA	CASGLDPVFLSSYEQYF	TGTGCTAGTGGTTTGGATCCCGTATTCTTGTCCTCCTACGAGCAGTACTTC
TRBJ2-2	TRBV5-6	TRBD1	CASSSGQGWAGELFF	TGTGCCAGCAGCTCCGGACAGGGGTGGGCCGGGGAGCTGTTTTTT
TRBJ2-2	TRBV9	NA	CASSVYRGGDRVNTGELFF	TGTGCCAGCAGCGTATACCGGGGGGGGGACAGGGTGAACACCGGGGAGCTGTTTTTT
TRBJ1-3	TRBV5-6	NA	CASSLSPSGRGNTIYF	TGTGCCAGCAGCTTGTCGCCCAGTGGGCGCGGAAACACCATATATTTT
TRBJ1-1	TRBV2	NA	CASGATVNTEAFF	TGTGCCAGCGGGGCCACAGTGAACACTGAAGCTTTCTTT
TRBJ2-3	TRBV5-6	TRBD1	CASSLGDRGIDTQYF	TGTGCCAGCAGCTTGGGGGACAGGGGGATAGATACGCAGTATTTT
TRBJ2-7	TRBV4-2	NA	CASSQQADTPIYEQYF	TGTGCCAGCAGCCAACAGGCGGACACCCCCATCTACGAGCAGTACTTC
TRBJ2-7	TRBV19	TRBD2	CASSIVSGRDGEQYF	TGTGCCAGTAGTATAGTTAGCGGGAGAGACGGCGAGCAGTACTTC
TRBJ2-2	TRBV6-5	NA	CASSGVARGPGELFF	TGTGCCAGCAGTGGGGTAGCCAGGGGTCCCGGGGAGCTGTTTTTT
TRBJ1-1	TRBV14	NA	CASSYRATEAFF	TGTGCCAGCAGTTACAGGGCCACTGAAGCTTTCTTT
TRBJ1-6	TRBV6-5	NA	CASSYLGTKNSPLHF	TGTGCCAGCAGTTATTTAGGGACAAAGAATTCACCCCTCCACTTT
TRBJ1-1	TRBV5-1	NA	CASSLDRDTGYTEAFF	TGCGCCAGCAGCTTGGACCGGGACACCGGATACACTGAAGCTTTCTTT
TRBJ2-7	TRBV6-5	NA	CASSYSDGVNEQYF	TGTGCCAGCAGTTATTCGGACGGGGTTAACGAGCAGTACTTC
TRBJ2-7	TRBV5-6	TRBD1	CASSNQGAGSYEQYF	TGTGCCAGCAGCAACCAGGGGGCGGGATCCTACGAGCAGTACTTC
TRBJ1-5	TRBV7-2	NA	CASTLGGFNSNQPQHF	TGTGCCAGCACTTTAGGCGGGTTTAACAGCAATCAGCCCCAGCATTTT